This entry describes one TCR beta chain. Its target is unknown. The data stem from a study of regulatory T cells in long-lasting Graves disease. Relying on iRepertoire HTBI primers and Arm-PCR of CDR3 regions, the team built TCR beta libraries. TCRdb recomputed calls from the multiplex PCR reads with MiXCR, one row per CDR3 protein. The table includes 550,000 to 600,000 distinct CDR3 sequences, 16% detected once. The sample's time point: newly diagnosed GD, antithyroid drugs for less than 3 months. The TCR library was made from RNA extracted from PBMCs. Findings and limits, study-wide: Persistent Graves' patients showed reduced TCR diversity versus newly diagnosed patients.

The same sample was also used in a study of T cells in Graves' hyperthyroidism and ophthalmopathy. According to that study: Within blood appeared most thyroid clonotypes that had expanded above 0.001. In simple terms, a model built on 13 V-J features told ophthalmopathy apart from stable hyperthyroidism.

This receptor was identified in a man between 18 and 29 years old with Graves disease. The sequenced sample was peripheral blood mononuclear cells (PBMCs), obtained at new diagnosis, from a patient treated with antithyroid drugs.

CDR3 sequence reads: CASSLRQGRTPLHF. Here the CDR3 DNA reads TGTGCCAGCAGTCTAAGACAGGGACGAACACCCCTCCACTTT. The chain combines TRBV27 with TRBJ1-6; 7 positions agree with TRBD1. V gave up 5 bases and J gave up 11 bases; unmatched junction bases: 9. CDR3 length: 14 amino acids. From germline, CDR1 is MNHEY and CDR2 SMNVEV (reference sequence).